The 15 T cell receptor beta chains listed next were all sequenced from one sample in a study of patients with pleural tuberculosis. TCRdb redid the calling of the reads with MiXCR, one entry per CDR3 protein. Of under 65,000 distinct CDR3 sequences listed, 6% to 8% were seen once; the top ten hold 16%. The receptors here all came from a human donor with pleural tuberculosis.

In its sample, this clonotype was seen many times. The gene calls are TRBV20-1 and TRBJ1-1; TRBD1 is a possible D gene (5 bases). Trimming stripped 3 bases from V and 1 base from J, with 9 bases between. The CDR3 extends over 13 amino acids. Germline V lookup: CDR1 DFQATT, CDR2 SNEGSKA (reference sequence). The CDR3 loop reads CSASYRRNTEAFF. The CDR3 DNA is TGCAGTGCTAGCTACAGGCGGAACACTGAAGCTTTCTTT.

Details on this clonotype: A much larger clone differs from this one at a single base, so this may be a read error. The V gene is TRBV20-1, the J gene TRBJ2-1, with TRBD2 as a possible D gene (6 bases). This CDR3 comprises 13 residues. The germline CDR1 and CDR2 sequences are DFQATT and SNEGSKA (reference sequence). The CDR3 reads CSARLGGSNEQSF. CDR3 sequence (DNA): TGCAGTGCTAGATTGGGAGGTTCCAATGAGCAGTCCTTC.

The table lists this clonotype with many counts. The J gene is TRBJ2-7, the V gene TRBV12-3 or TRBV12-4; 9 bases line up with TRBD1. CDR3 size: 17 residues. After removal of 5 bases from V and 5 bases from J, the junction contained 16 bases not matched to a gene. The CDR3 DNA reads TGTGCCAGCAGTCCAGTCCCGGGACAGGGTCAGTATGACGAGCAGTACGTC. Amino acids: CASSPVPGQGQYDEQYV.

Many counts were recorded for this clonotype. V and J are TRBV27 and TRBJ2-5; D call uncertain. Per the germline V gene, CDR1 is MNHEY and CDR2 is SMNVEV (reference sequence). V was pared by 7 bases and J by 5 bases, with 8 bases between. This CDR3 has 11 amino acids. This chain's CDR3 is CASKGSETQYF. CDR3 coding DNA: TGTGCCAGCAAAGGTTCGGAGACCCAGTACTTC.

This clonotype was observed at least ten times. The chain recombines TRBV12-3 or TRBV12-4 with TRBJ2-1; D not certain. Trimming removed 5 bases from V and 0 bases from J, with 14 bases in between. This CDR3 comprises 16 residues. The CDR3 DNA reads TGTGCCAGCAGTCCCACAGTAGTGACCTCCTACAATGAGCAGTTCTTC. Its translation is CASSPTVVTSYNEQFF.

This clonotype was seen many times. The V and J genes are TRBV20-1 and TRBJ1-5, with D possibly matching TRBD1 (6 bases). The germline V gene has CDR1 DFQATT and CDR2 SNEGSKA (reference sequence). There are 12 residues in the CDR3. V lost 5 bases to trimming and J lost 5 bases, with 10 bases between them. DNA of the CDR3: TGCAGTGCTCACAGGGACCATCAGCCCCAGCATTTT. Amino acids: CSAHRDHQPQHF.

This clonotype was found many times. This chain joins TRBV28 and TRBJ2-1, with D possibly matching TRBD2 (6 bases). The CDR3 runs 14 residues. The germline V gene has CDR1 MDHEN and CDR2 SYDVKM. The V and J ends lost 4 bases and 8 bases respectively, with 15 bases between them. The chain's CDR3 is CASSSAGSVDEQFF. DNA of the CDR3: TGTGCCAGCAGTTCCGCGGGAAGTGTAGATGAGCAGTTCTTC.

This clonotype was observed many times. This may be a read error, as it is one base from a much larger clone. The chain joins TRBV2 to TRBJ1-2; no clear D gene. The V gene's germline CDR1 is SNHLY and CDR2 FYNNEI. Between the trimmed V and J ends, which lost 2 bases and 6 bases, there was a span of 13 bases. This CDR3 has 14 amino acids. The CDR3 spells CASSESSNKDGYTF. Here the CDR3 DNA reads TGTGCCAGCAGTGAATCCAGCAATAAGGATGGCTACACCTTC.

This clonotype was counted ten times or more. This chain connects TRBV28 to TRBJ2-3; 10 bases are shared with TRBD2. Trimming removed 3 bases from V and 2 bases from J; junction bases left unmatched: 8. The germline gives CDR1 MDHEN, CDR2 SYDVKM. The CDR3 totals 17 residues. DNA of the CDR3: TGTGCCAGCAGTTTTCTGGGTAGCGGGAGGTCCACAGATACGCAGTATTTT. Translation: CASSFLGSGRSTDTQYF.

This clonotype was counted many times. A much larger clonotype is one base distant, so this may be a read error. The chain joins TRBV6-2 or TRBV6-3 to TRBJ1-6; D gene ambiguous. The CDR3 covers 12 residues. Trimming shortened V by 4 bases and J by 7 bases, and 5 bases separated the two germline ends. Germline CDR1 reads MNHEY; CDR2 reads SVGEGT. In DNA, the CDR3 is TGTGCCAGCAGTTGCGGGAATTCACCCCTCCACTTT. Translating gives CASSCGNSPLHF.

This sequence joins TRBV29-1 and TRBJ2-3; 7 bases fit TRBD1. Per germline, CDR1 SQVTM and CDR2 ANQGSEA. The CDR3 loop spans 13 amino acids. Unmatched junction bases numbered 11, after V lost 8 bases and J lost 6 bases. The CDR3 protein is CSIVRDRGDTQYF. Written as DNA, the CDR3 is TGCAGCATCGTCCGGGACAGAGGCGATACGCAGTATTTT.

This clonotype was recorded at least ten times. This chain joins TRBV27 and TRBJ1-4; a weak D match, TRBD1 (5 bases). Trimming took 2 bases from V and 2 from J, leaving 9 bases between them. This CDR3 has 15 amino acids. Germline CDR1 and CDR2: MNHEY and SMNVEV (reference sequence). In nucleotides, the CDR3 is TGTGCCAGCAGTTTACGGTGGGGGACTAATGAAAAACTGTTTTTT. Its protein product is CASSLRWGTNEKLFF.

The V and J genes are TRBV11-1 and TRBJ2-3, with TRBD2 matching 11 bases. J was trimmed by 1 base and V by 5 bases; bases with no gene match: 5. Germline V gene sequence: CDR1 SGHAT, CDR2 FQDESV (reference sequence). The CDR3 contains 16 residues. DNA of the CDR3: TGTGCCAGCAGCGGAGGGACTAGCGGACGCACAGATACGCAGTATTTT. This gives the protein CASSGGTSGRTDTQYF.

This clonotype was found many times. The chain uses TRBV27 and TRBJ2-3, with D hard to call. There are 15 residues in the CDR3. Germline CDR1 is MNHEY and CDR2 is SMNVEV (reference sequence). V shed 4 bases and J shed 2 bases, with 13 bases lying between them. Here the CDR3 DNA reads TGTGCCAGCAGTTCCCCGGACCCCTACACAGATACGCAGTATTTT. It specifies CASSSPDPYTDTQYF.

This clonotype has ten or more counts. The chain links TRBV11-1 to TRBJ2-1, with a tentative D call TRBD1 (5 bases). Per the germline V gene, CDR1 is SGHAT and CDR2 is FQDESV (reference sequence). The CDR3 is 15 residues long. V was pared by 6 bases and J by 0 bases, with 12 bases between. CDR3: CASRKRTSSYNEQFF. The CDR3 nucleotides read TGTGCCAGCAGAAAAAGGACAAGCTCCTACAATGAGCAGTTCTTC. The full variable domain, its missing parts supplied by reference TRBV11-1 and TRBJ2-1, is EAEVAQSPRYKITEKSQAVAFWCDPISGHATLYWYRQILGQGPELLVQFQDESVVDDSQLPKDRFSAERLKGVDSTLKIQPAELGDSAMYLCASRKRTSSYNEQFFGPGTRLTVL.